Described below is a single T cell receptor (beta chain) sequence and its context. These data belong to a study of blood T cell repertoires in COVID-19. Using immunoSEQ multiplex PCR, the repertoire was profiled, and TCRdb retains in-frame clones only, with some absent. The data contain about 99,000 clones, roughly 84% of them singletons. Material for sequencing was peripheral blood. This TCR came from a man between 65 and 85 years old with active or convalescent COVID-19.

The CDR3 coding sequence is TGTGCCAGCAGCCCCCCAGGGAGGGGATCAGGTGATACGCAGTATTTT. Protein sequence: CASSPPGRGSGDTQYF. The chain links TRBV7-2 to TRBJ2-3; 7 nucleotides match TRBD2. V trimming: 5 bases; J trimming: 6 bases; junction bases outside the gene matches: 14. Germline CDR1 SGHTA, CDR2 FQGNSA. This CDR3 is 16 amino acids long.